Below are 21 T cell receptor beta chains sequenced from a single sample in a study of T cell clonotyping in hematopoietic cell transplantation. The table came from immunoSEQ multiplex PCR; TCRdb's copy has only in-frame clones and leaves some out. Of 1,500 to 2,000 clones listed, about four fifths are singletons. Source: PBMCs, taken 30 days after allogeneic stem cell transplant. The receptors stem from a male patient aged 55 to 70 who had an allogeneic stem cell transplant, so the T cells may come from the graft donor. Some clones in this sample may be carry-over from other donors' samples.

The rearrangement links TRBV5-4 to TRBJ2-7, with 8 bases lining up with TRBD2. Per germline, CDR1 SGHNT and CDR2 YYREEE (reference sequence). V dropped 4 bases and J dropped 6; count of bases not matched to a gene: 12. The CDR3 consists of 15 residues. The CDR3 region is CASSRSGLGRGEQYF. In nucleotides, the CDR3 is TGTGCCAGCAGCCGATCGGGACTAGGGAGGGGCGAGCAGTACTTC.

This clone was seen more than once but under ten times. CDR3 sequence reads: CASSYPPRGEKLFF. CDR3 DNA: TGTGCCAGCAGTTACCCCCCCCGAGGGGAAAAACTGTTTTTT. The V and J genes are TRBV6-6 and TRBJ1-4; no definite D call. This CDR3 contains 14 residues. The V and J ends lost 2 bases and 8 bases respectively, with 12 bases between them. Per the germline V gene, CDR1 is MNHNY and CDR2 is SVGAGI (reference sequence).

This clone came up once. J is TRBJ2-7 and V is TRBV6-6; TRBD2 matches 13 bases. Germline loops: CDR1 MNHNY, CDR2 SVGAGI (reference sequence). The CDR3 contains 15 residues. Trimming cost V 6 bases and J 0 bases; bases outside gene matches: 2. CDR3 DNA: TGTGCCAGCAGGACTAGCGGGGGGAGCTCCTACGAGCAGTACTTC. It translates to CASRTSGGSSYEQYF.

V is TRBV9 and J is TRBJ1-5; TRBD1 is a possible D gene (5 bases). V lost 4 bases, J lost 4 bases, and 18 bases lay in between. Germline values: CDR1 SGDLS, CDR2 YYNGEE. The CDR3 sequence is 16 residues long. The CDR3 region has the DNA TGTGCCAGCAGCAGGGACCTGAGGACGGCGAATCAGCCCCAGCATTTT. Protein product: CASSRDLRTANQPQHF.

The chain combines TRBV5-1 with TRBJ2-5; 8 bases fit TRBD2. The CDR3 consists of 15 residues. Germline assignment: CDR1 SGHRS and CDR2 YFSETQ. V was clipped by 4 bases and J by 5 bases; unmatched bases: 10. As DNA, the CDR3 is TGCGCCAGCAGCATGGGACTAGTGTTCCGGGAGACCCAGTACTTC. This encodes CASSMGLVFRETQYF.

The CDR3 is CASSLGGLRVGYTF. The CDR3, as DNA: TGTGCCAGCAGCTTGGGGGGCCTGAGGGTCGGCTACACCTTC. The J gene is TRBJ1-2, the V gene TRBV5-8, with D possibly TRBD1 on 5 matching bases. V was pared by 0 bases and J by 8 bases, with 14 bases between. The CDR3 runs 14 residues. Germline V CDR1 and CDR2: SGHTS, YDEGEE. Variable domain in full (rest from reference TRBV5-8 and TRBJ1-2): EAGVTQSPTHLIKTRGQQATLRCSPISGHTSVYWYQQALGLGLQFLLWYDEGEERNRGNFPPRFSGRQFPNYSSELNVNALELEDSALYLCASSLGGLRVGYTFGSGTRLTVV.

The CDR3: CASSLGSSLGMSNYGYTF. CDR3 nucleotide sequence: TGTGCCAGCAGCTTAGGCTCGAGTTTGGGGATGTCTAACTATGGCTACACCTTC. J is TRBJ1-2 and V is TRBV7-9; D not resolved. CDR3 size: 18 residues. Trimming cost V 1 base and J 0 bases, with 18 bases left between them. In germline, CDR1 is SEHNR, CDR2 FQNEAQ (reference sequence).

V gene TRBV6-4 combines with J gene TRBJ2-1, with D possibly being TRBD1 or TRBD2 (7 bases each). CDR3 length: 13 residues. The V gene's germline CDR1 is MRHNA and CDR2 SNTAGT. V lost 6 bases and J 9 bases, leaving 15 bases between the germline ends. CDR3 coding DNA: TGTGCCAGCAGCCAGGGGGGGATAAGTGAGCAGTTCTTC. Translation gives CASSQGGISEQFF.

The J gene is TRBJ1-5, the V gene TRBV7-2; D remains ambiguous. Germline V gives CDR1 SGHTA, CDR2 FQGNSA. The V end was cut by 1 base, the J end by 5 bases, with 12 bases between. CDR3 length: 15 residues. The CDR3 sequence is CASSLGVTRDQPQHF. The CDR3 DNA reads as TGTGCCAGCAGCTTAGGGGTGACTCGGGATCAGCCCCAGCATTTT.

The chain has TRBV30 and TRBJ2-1, with D maybe TRBD2 (5 bases). Germline V gene sequence: CDR1 GTSNPN, CDR2 SVGIG (reference sequence). The length of the CDR3 is 16 residues. Trimming took off 3 bases at V and 0 bases at J, with 15 bases between the two ends. The DNA for the CDR3 is TGTGCCTGGAGGGGTGGAGGTCGGAGCTCCTACAATGAGCAGTTCTTC. It yields the protein CAWRGGGRSSYNEQFF.

The chain uses TRBV7-9 and TRBJ2-1; D is uncertain. V was trimmed by 1 base and J by 9 bases, leaving 13 bases between them. CDR1 and CDR2 from the germline V gene are SEHNR and FQNEAQ (reference sequence). The CDR3 contains 14 residues. CDR3 nucleotides: TGTGCCAGCAGCTTAGTTCTCGAAGGCAGTGAGCAGTTCTTC. Translated: CASSLVLEGSEQFF.

The CDR3: CASSSPTSGGSYNEQFF. Written as DNA, the CDR3 is TGCGCCAGCAGCTCCCCGACTAGCGGAGGATCCTACAATGAGCAGTTCTTC. This sequence joins TRBV5-1 and TRBJ2-1; 9 positions agree with TRBD2. V trimming: 3 bases; J trimming: 1 base; junction bases outside the gene matches: 8. The CDR3 runs 17 residues. CDR1 is SGHRS, CDR2 YFSETQ, per germline.

In this sample, this clone turned up a few times. This chain links TRBV9 with TRBJ2-1, with TRBD2 matching over 7 bases. V gave up 3 bases and J gave up 4 bases; unmatched junction bases: 4. The germline V gene has CDR1 SGDLS and CDR2 YYNGEE. This CDR3 is 14 amino acids long. The CDR3 bases are TGTGCCAGCAGCGCGGATAGCGGGTACAATGAGCAGTTCTTC. Its translation is CASSADSGYNEQFF. Based on the CDR3 plus reference TRBV9 and TRBJ2-1, the full variable domain is DSGVTQTPKHLITATGQRVTLRCSPRSGDLSVYWYQQSLDQGLQFLIQYYNGEERAKGNILERFSAQQFPDLHSELNLSSLELGDSALYFCASSADSGYNEQFFGPGTRLTVL.

The rearrangement links TRBV7-2 to TRBJ1-2; D is undetermined. Germline V gene data show CDR1 as SGHTA and CDR2 as FQGNSA. This CDR3 has 13 amino acids. V shed 5 bases and J shed 4 bases, with 11 bases lying between them. The CDR3 DNA follows: TGTGCCAGCAGCCCATACCACACCTATGGCTACACCTTC. Translating it yields CASSPYHTYGYTF. Complete variable domain (other parts from reference TRBV7-2 and TRBJ1-2): GAGVSQSPSNKVTEKGKDVELRCDPISGHTALYWYRQSLGQGLEFLIYFQGNSAPDKSGLPSDRFSAERTGGSVSTLTIQRTQQEDSAVYLCASSPYHTYGYTFGSGTRLTVV.

V and J are TRBV5-6 and TRBJ1-2; the match to TRBD1 covers 8 bases. The CDR3 loop spans 17 amino acids. With V trimmed by 1 base and J by 2 bases, 10 bases remained unmatched. Germline values: CDR1 SGHDT, CDR2 YYEEEE. CDR3 in amino acids: CASSLPGQASPNYGYTF. The DNA for the CDR3 is TGTGCCAGCAGCTTGCCGGGACAGGCTTCCCCCAACTATGGCTACACCTTC.

This clone was counted a few times. This chain joins TRBV7-2 and TRBJ2-7, with TRBD2 identical over 11 bases. Germline-derived CDR1 and CDR2 are SGHTA and FQGNSA. This CDR3 comprises 15 residues. The ends lost 5 bases at V and 3 bases at J; junction bases unmatched: 6. CDR3 DNA sequence: TGTGCCAGCAGCAGCACTAGCGGGAGTCACTACGAGCAGTACTTC. It yields the protein CASSSTSGSHYEQYF.

The V call is TRBV18, the J call TRBJ1-2, with a possible D match to TRBD1 (6 bases). The CDR3 extends over 14 amino acids. The germline V gene encodes CDR1 KGHSH and CDR2 LQKENI. Trimming removed 3 bases at V and 4 bases at J, with 12 bases between. Here the CDR3 reads CASSPRTESYGYTF. The CDR3 coding sequence is TGTGCCAGCTCACCCCGGACAGAAAGCTATGGCTACACCTTC.

The rearrangement links TRBV18 to TRBJ1-5; 9 nucleotides line up with TRBD1. CDR1 and CDR2 from the germline V gene are KGHSH and LQKENI. The CDR3 has 15 amino acids. Trimming cost V 6 bases and J 7 bases; bases outside gene matches: 10. The CDR3 sequence is CASSQGTGPEQPQHF. The DNA for the CDR3 is TGTGCCAGCTCCCAGGGGACAGGGCCGGAGCAGCCCCAGCATTTT.

V is TRBV30 and J is TRBJ1-5; 8 bases agree with TRBD1. V dropped 2 bases and J dropped 5; count of bases not matched to a gene: 5. This CDR3 is built from 14 residues. Germline assignment: CDR1 GTSNPN and CDR2 SVGIG (reference sequence). CDR3 sequence reads: CAWSSGQGDQPQHF. In DNA, the CDR3 is TGTGCCTGGAGTAGCGGACAGGGAGATCAGCCCCAGCATTTT.

Here the CDR3 DNA reads TGTGCCAGCTCCCGCGGGGGAGGAGCTCAAGAGACCCAGTACTTC. Translation gives CASSRGGGAQETQYF. This chain links TRBV18 with TRBJ2-5; TRBD2 matches at 7 bases. CDR3 length: 15 amino acids. The germline gives CDR1 KGHSH, CDR2 LQKENI. After removal of 6 bases from V and 2 bases from J, the junction contained 9 bases not matched to a gene.

The chain has TRBV30 and TRBJ1-2, with D perhaps matching TRBD1 (5 bases). The CDR3 has 11 amino acids. Trimming cost V 5 bases and J 4 bases, with 8 bases left between them. Looked up from germline, CDR1 is GTSNPN and CDR2 is SVGIG (reference sequence). The CDR3 DNA is TGTGCCTGGCGGGGCTCCTATGGCTACACCTTC. This encodes CAWRGSYGYTF.